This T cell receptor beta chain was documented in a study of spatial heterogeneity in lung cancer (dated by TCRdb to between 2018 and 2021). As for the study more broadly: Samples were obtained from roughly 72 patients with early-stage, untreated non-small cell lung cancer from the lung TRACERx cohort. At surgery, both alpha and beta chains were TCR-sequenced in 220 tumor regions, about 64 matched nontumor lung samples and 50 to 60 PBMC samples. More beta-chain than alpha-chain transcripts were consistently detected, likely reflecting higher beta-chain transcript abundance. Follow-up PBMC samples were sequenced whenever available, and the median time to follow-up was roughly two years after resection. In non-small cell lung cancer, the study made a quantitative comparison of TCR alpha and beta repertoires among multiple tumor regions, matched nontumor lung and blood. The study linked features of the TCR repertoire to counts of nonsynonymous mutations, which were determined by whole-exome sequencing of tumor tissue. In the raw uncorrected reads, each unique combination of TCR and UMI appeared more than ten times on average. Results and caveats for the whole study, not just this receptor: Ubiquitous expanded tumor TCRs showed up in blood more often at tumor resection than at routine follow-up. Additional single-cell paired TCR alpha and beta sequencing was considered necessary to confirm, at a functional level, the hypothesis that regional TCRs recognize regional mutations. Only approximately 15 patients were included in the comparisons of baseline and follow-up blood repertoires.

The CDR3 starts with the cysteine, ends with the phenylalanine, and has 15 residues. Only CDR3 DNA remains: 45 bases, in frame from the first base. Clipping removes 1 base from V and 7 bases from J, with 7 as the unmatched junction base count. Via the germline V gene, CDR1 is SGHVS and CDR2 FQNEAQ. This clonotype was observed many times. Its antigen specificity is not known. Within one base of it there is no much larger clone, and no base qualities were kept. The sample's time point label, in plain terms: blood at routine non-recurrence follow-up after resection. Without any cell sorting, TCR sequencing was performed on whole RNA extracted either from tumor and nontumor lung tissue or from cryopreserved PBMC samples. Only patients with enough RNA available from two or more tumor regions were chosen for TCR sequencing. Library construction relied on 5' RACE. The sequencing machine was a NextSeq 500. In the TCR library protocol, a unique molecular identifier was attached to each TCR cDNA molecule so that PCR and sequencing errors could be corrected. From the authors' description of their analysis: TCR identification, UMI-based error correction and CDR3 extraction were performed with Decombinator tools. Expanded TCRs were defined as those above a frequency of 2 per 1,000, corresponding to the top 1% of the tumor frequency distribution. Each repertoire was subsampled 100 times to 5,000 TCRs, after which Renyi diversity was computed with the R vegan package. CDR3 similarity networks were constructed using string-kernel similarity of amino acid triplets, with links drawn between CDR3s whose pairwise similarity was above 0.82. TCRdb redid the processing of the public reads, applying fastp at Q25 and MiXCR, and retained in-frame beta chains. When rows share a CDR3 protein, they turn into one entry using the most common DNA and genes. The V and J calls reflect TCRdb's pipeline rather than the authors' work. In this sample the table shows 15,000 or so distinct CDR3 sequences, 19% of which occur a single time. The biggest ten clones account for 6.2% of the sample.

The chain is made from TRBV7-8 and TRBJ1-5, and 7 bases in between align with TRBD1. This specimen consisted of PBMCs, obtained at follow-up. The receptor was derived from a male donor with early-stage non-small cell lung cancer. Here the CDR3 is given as CASSLGYRGNQPQHF. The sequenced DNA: TGTGCCAGCAGCTTAGGCTACAGGGGAAACCAGCCCCAGCATTTT. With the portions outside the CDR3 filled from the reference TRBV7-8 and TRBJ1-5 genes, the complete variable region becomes GAGVSQSPRYKVAKRGQDVALRCDPISGHVSLFWYQQALGQGPEFLTYFQNEAQLDKSGLPSDRFFAERPEGSVSTLKIQRTQQEDSAVYLCASSLGYRGNQPQHFGDGTRLSIL.